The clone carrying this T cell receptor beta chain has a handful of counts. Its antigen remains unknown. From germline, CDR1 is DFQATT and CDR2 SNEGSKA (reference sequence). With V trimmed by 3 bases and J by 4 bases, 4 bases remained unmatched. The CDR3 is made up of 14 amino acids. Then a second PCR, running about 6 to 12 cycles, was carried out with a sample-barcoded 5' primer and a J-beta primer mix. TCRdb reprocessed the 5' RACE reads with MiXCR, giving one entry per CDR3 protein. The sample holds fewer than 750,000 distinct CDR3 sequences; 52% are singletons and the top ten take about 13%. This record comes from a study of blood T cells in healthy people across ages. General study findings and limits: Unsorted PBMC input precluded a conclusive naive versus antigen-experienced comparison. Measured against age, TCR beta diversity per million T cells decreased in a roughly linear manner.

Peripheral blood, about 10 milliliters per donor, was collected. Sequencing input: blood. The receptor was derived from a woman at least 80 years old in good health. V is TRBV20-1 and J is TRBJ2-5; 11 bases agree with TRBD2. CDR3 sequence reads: CSARTGLAGETQYF. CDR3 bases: TGCAGTGCTAGGACAGGACTAGCGGGAGAGACCCAGTACTTC.